This T cell receptor beta chain was recorded in a study of blood T cell repertoires in COVID-19. Study-level background: Donors in the United States, Italy and Spain gave samples during acute or convalescent COVID-19. PBMCs, B-cell-depleted T cells, or T cells provided the cDNA or gDNA that made up the material.

Clones were read by immunoSEQ multiplex PCR, and TCRdb kept only the in-frame ones, dropping some. The sample has a few hundred thousand clones; roughly 89% are singletons. Individuals aged about 18 to 90 years were recruited from 24 US areas. Participant reports of clinical history set cohort assignment. Germline V gene sequence: CDR1 LNHNV, CDR2 YYDKDF (reference sequence). The CDR3 length is 12 residues. V lost 3 bases and J 5 bases, leaving 4 bases between the germline ends. J is TRBJ1-4 and V is TRBV15; unclear D gene. Source material: PBMCs or T cells enriched from blood (not recorded which). This receptor was taken from a woman in her thirties or forties who had recovered from COVID-19. CDR3 nucleotide sequence: TGTGCCACCAGCAGCGCGAATGAAAAACTGTTTTTT. It yields the protein CATSSANEKLFF.